The 13 T cell receptor beta chains below all came from one sample that was sequenced in a study of lymphopenia after photon versus proton radiotherapy. Clones were read by immunoSEQ multiplex PCR, and TCRdb kept only the in-frame ones, dropping some. The profile shows around 30,000 clones, approximately 90% of them singletons. This specimen was peripheral blood, taken from a patient treated with proton-based radiotherapy. These receptors were obtained from a woman aged 55-70 years with cholangiocarcinoma. Some clones in this sample may be carry-over from other donors' samples.

The V gene is TRBV27, the J gene TRBJ1-4; D is uncertain. Germline V gives CDR1 MNHEY, CDR2 SMNVEV (reference sequence). The CDR3 has 16 amino acids. Trimming removed 8 bases from V and 8 bases from J, with 24 bases in between. Written as DNA, the CDR3 is TGTGCCAGCGCCACGTCGTGGGAGCCGGTGTGGGAAAAACTGTTTTTT. Translating it yields CASATSWEPVWEKLFF.

The rearrangement links TRBV10-3 to TRBJ1-2, with D perhaps TRBD1 (5 bases). Trimming left V 4 bases short and J 8 bases short, with 20 bases between. The germline V gene has CDR1 ENHRY and CDR2 SYGVKD. The CDR3 spans 15 residues. The DNA of the CDR3 is TGTGCCATCAGTGTCCTCGCCGGGACTGGGGGAGGCTACACCTTC. This codes for CAISVLAGTGGGYTF.

The chain uses TRBV5-1 and TRBJ2-3; 10 bases are a match to TRBD2. V lost 4 bases to trimming and J lost 2 bases; unmatched junction nucleotides: 4. The CDR3 loop spans 15 amino acids. Germline V CDR1 and CDR2: SGHRS, YFSETQ. The CDR3 region has the DNA TGCGCCAGCAGCCAGCGGGGGGGCCTCACAGATACGCAGTATTTT. Its protein is CASSQRGGLTDTQYF.

The chain links TRBV7-2 to TRBJ2-7; D may be TRBD2 (6 bases). V lost 5 bases and J lost 4, with 15 bases in between. The V gene's germline CDR1 is SGHTA and CDR2 FQGNSA. This CDR3 is 14 amino acids long. CDR3 amino acids: CASSPGLASYEQYF. The CDR3 DNA reads as TGTGCCAGCAGCCCGGGGCTAGCGAGTTACGAGCAGTACTTC.

The V and J genes are TRBV5-1 and TRBJ1-3; D ambiguous. The V gene lost 7 bases and the J gene lost 0 bases, with 14 bases spanning the gap. The CDR3 has 15 residues. Germline loops: CDR1 SGHRS, CDR2 YFSETQ. Written as DNA, the CDR3 is TGCGCCAGCCGACTGACACCTTTCTCTGGAAACACCATATATTTT. Its translation: CASRLTPFSGNTIYF.

The rearrangement joins TRBV30 to TRBJ1-5; 7 nucleotides match TRBD1. The J segment lost 4 bases and the V segment lost 0 bases, leaving 6 bases of the junction unmatched. CDR1 GTSNPN and CDR2 SVGIG come from the germline V gene (reference sequence). The CDR3 extends over 15 amino acids. CDR3 nucleotide sequence: TGTGCCTGGAGTGTGGGGACAGATTTAAATCAGCCCCAGCATTTT. Its translation is CAWSVGTDLNQPQHF.

This rearrangement joins TRBV9 to TRBJ2-1; TRBD2 matches at 7 bases. This CDR3 has 15 amino acids. Germline V gene lookup returns CDR1 SGDLS and CDR2 YYNGEE. The J segment lost 1 base and the V segment lost 0 bases, leaving 1 base of the junction unmatched. The CDR3 nucleotides read TGTGCCAGCAGCGTAGCGGGGGGATCCTACAATGAGCAGTTCTTC. This sequence encodes CASSVAGGSYNEQFF.

This clone has just a few counts. The genes are TRBV2 and TRBJ1-5; D is uncertain. This CDR3 comprises 14 residues. In germline, CDR1 is SNHLY, CDR2 FYNNEI. Trimming cost V 3 bases and J 7 bases, with 13 bases left between them. The CDR3 loop is CASSDRSQEQPQHF. CDR3 sequence (DNA): TGTGCCAGCAGTGATAGGTCTCAGGAGCAGCCCCAGCATTTT.

The chain uses TRBV7-3 and TRBJ2-1; D possibly corresponds to TRBD2 (6 bases). V was cut by 1 base and J by 3 bases, with 13 bases left in between. Germline CDR1 SGHTA, CDR2 FQGTGA. The CDR3 extends over 16 amino acids. CDR3 amino acids: CASSLMGSGSYNEQFF. For the CDR3, the DNA is TGTGCCAGCAGCTTAATGGGTAGCGGAAGCTACAATGAGCAGTTCTTC.

The chain recombines TRBV6-1 with TRBJ1-1, with D unclear. Germline lookup yields CDR1 MNHNS and CDR2 SASEGT. The germline V and J ends were trimmed by 10 bases and 4 bases, with 13 bases remaining between them. This CDR3 has 12 residues. The CDR3 nucleotides are TGTGCCACTACACGGGAGATCACTGAAGCTTTCTTT. This translates into CATTREITEAFF.

The V call is TRBV9, the J call TRBJ2-7; D not certain. Trimming took 0 bases from V and 0 from J, leaving 7 bases between them. The CDR3 runs 14 residues. CDR1 is SGDLS and CDR2 is YYNGEE in the germline V gene. The CDR3, as DNA: TGTGCCAGCAGCGTAGAGGTAAGCTCCTACGAGCAGTACTTC. Protein: CASSVEVSSYEQYF.

The chain links TRBV6-5 to TRBJ2-7, with 11 bases aligning to TRBD2. This CDR3 has 15 residues. The germline CDR1 and CDR2 sequences are MNHEY and SVGAGI. V lost 5 bases to trimming and J lost 4 bases; unmatched junction nucleotides: 7. The CDR3 nucleotides are TGTGCCAGCAGTGGACTAGCGGGCCTCCGTTACGAGCAGTACTTC. Its translation is CASSGLAGLRYEQYF.

This chain connects TRBV4-1 to TRBJ2-5; TRBD2 aligns across 14 bases. Germline V gene lookup returns CDR1 MGHRA and CDR2 YSYEKL. The CDR3 contains 17 residues. The trim removed 0 bases at V and 5 bases at J, leaving 5 bases unmatched. The CDR3 sequence: CASSQDRLAGGRETQYF. The CDR3 DNA is TGCGCCAGCAGCCAAGACCGACTAGCGGGGGGGCGGGAGACCCAGTACTTC.